This passage covers 20 T cell receptor beta chains from one sample sequenced in a study of T cells in Graves' hyperthyroidism and ophthalmopathy. TCR beta CDR3 region amplification was performed from RNA transcripts. The HTBI primer set drove a first-round RT-PCR of the TCR CDR3. TCRdb itself ran the multiplex PCR reads through MiXCR, one entry per CDR3 protein. Among roughly 200,000 distinct CDR3 sequences listed, around 17% were seen once. Specimen: blood. The receptors were sampled from a woman aged 50 to 65 with Graves' hyperthyroidism.

This clonotype has more than one count but fewer than ten. This chain connects TRBV3-1 to TRBJ2-1; 12 bases map to TRBD1. V dropped 5 bases and J dropped 8; count of bases not matched to a gene: 13. CDR3 size: 17 residues. CDR1 and CDR2 (germline): LGHDT, YNNKEL (reference sequence). CDR3 nucleotides: TGTGCCAGCAGCAGGGACAGGGGGCTAAGGGCCGCGGATGAGCAGTTCTTC. It is translated as CASSRDRGLRAADEQFF.

The chain uses TRBV28 and TRBJ2-2, with D possibly being TRBD2 (6 bases). The CDR3 sequence is 14 residues long. CDR1 and CDR2 from the germline V gene are MDHEN and SYDVKM. V was clipped by 3 bases and J by 6 bases, with 11 bases between them. The CDR3 DNA reads TGTGCCAGCAGTTTTCGCGGGGACTCCGGGGAGCTGTTTTTT. Translation: CASSFRGDSGELFF.

This clonotype occurred many times. The chain uses TRBV24-1 and TRBJ2-1; TRBD2 matches at 8 bases. Germline V gene sequence: CDR1 KGHDR, CDR2 SFDVKD. V dropped 5 bases and J dropped 10; count of bases not matched to a gene: 15. CDR3 length: 16 residues. The CDR3 loop reads CATSGMAAGDKVEQFF. In nucleotides, the CDR3 is TGTGCCACCAGTGGCATGGCAGCGGGAGATAAGGTAGAGCAGTTCTTC.

This clonotype was seen repeatedly, ten times or more. This chain uses TRBV6-1 with TRBJ2-7, with 14 bases fitting TRBD2. V was clipped by 5 bases and J by 6 bases; unmatched bases: 12. CDR1 MNHNS and CDR2 SASEGT come from the germline V gene. The CDR3 has 17 residues. The CDR3 protein is CASSQTSGRAIATEQYF. CDR3 nucleotide sequence: TGTGCCAGCAGTCAGACTAGCGGGAGGGCCATAGCTACCGAGCAGTACTTC.

Points on this clonotype: Being one base from a much bigger clone, this may be a read error. V and J are TRBV9 and TRBJ2-3; a weak D match, TRBD2 (5 bases). V gave up 4 bases and J gave up 5 bases, with 23 bases separating them. Germline V gene sequence: CDR1 SGDLS, CDR2 YYNGEE. The CDR3 spans 17 residues. The DNA of the CDR3 is TGTGCCAGCAGCCTCCGTGACGAAGCGGAAGGTCGAGATACGCAGTATTTT. Its translation: CASSLRDEAEGRDTQYF. Looking up the rest from reference TRBV9 and TRBJ2-3 gives the full variable domain: DSGVTQTPKHLITATGQRVTLRCSPRSGDLSVYWYQQSLDQGLQFLIQYYNGEERAKGNILERFSAQQFPDLHSELNLSSLELGDSALYFCASSLRDEAEGRDTQYFGPGTRLTVL.

The rearrangement joins TRBV20-1 to TRBJ2-1; TRBD2 aligns across 8 bases. The length of the CDR3 is 15 residues. V lost 3 bases and J lost 3; bases outside the gene matches: 7. Germline CDR1 reads DFQATT; CDR2 reads SNEGSKA (reference sequence). DNA of the CDR3: TGCAGTGCTAGGGGGGGACTAGAGGGCTACAATGAGCAGTTCTTC. Residues: CSARGGLEGYNEQFF.

Ten or more counts support this clonotype. The CDR3 coding sequence is TGTGCCAGCAGTGCCACCGGACAACATAAAGCTTTCTTT. Translating gives CASSATGQHKAFF. The chain employs TRBV6-2 or TRBV6-3 and TRBJ1-1, with a possible D match to TRBD1 (5 bases). Germline values: CDR1 MNHEY, CDR2 SVGEGT. This CDR3 contains 13 residues. Trimming left V 5 bases short and J 9 bases short, with 16 bases between.

This clonotype came up many times. The chain has TRBV11-2 and TRBJ1-1, with D uncertain. This CDR3 region has 15 residues. Trimming left V 3 bases short and J 0 bases short, with 11 bases between. Germline V lookup: CDR1 SGHAT, CDR2 FQNNGV. CDR3: CASSFSSTMNTEAFF. DNA for the CDR3: TGTGCCAGCAGCTTCAGTTCAACCATGAACACTGAAGCTTTCTTT.

This chain links TRBV5-1 with TRBJ1-2; 8 positions match TRBD1. The CDR3 has 13 amino acids. The germline V gene has CDR1 SGHRS and CDR2 YFSETQ. V shed 5 bases, J shed 4 bases, and the junction held 4 bases outside the gene matches. The CDR3 reads CASRETGGYGYTF. As DNA, the CDR3 is TGCGCCAGCAGAGAAACAGGGGGCTATGGCTACACCTTC.

This clonotype was seen a few times. The rearrangement joins TRBV19 to TRBJ2-3; no clear D gene. The V and J ends lost 5 bases and 1 base respectively, with 19 bases between them. Germline CDR1 and CDR2: LNHDA and SQIVND (reference sequence). This CDR3 spans 17 amino acids. CDR3 amino acids: CASSPDYSIRGTDTQYF. The CDR3 nucleotides read TGTGCCAGTAGTCCAGATTACAGTATCCGAGGCACAGATACGCAGTATTTT.

The CDR3 reads CASSQVGSGWDVAEQYF. The CDR3 bases are TGTGCCAGCAGCCAAGTAGGTAGCGGGTGGGATGTCGCGGAGCAGTACTTC. The chain is built from TRBV4-2 and TRBJ2-7, with 7 bases that match TRBD2. V dropped 1 base and J dropped 7; count of bases not matched to a gene: 16. The CDR3 loop spans 17 amino acids. From germline, CDR1 is LGHNA and CDR2 YNFKEQ.

This clonotype was seen at least ten times. The rearrangement uses TRBV3-1 and TRBJ1-1, with 7 bases identical to TRBD1. Germline V gene lookup returns CDR1 LGHDT and CDR2 YNNKEL (reference sequence). The CDR3 runs 15 residues. V was pared by 4 bases and J by 1 base, with 6 bases of the junction left unmatched. The CDR3 DNA sequence: TGTGCCAGCAGCCCACGGACAGGTCAGAACACTGAAGCTTTCTTT. It codes for CASSPRTGQNTEAFF. Drawing the rest from reference TRBV3-1 and TRBJ1-1, the complete variable domain is DTAVSQTPKYLVTQMGNDKSIKCEQNLGHDTMYWYKQDSKKFLKIMFSYNNKELIINETVPNRFSPKSPDKAHLNLHINSLELGDSAVYFCASSPRTGQNTEAFFGQGTRLTVV.

The rearrangement uses TRBV12-5 and TRBJ1-5; weak D call: TRBD1 (6 bases). From germline, CDR1 is LGHNT and CDR2 FRNRAP. This CDR3 is 16 amino acids long. The ends were cut back, 6 bases at V and 3 bases at J, with 18 bases in the middle. The DNA for the CDR3 is TGTGCTAGTGGCCACCTAAAAACAGGGTCCAATCAGCCCCAGCATTTT. Translating gives CASGHLKTGSNQPQHF.

This clonotype was observed at least ten times. CDR3 sequence (DNA): TGTGCCACCAGCAGGACTAGCGGGACGAGCTCCTACGAGCAGTACTTC. Protein sequence: CATSRTSGTSSYEQYF. The rearrangement links TRBV6-1 to TRBJ2-7; TRBD2 aligns across 12 bases. Germline lookup yields CDR1 MNHNS and CDR2 SASEGT. CDR3 length: 16 amino acids. V was pared by 10 bases and J by 0 bases, with 10 bases of the junction left unmatched.

The rearrangement uses TRBV7-8 and TRBJ2-1, with 13 nucleotides matching TRBD2. There are 16 residues in the CDR3. Looked up from germline, CDR1 is SGHVS and CDR2 is FQNEAQ. With 5 bases clipped from V and 9 bases from J, the junction kept 10 bases outside the gene matches. This CDR3 is CASSLTGLAGLVEQFF. The CDR3 nucleotides are TGTGCCAGCAGCCTAACGGGACTAGCGGGACTCGTTGAGCAGTTCTTC.

The chain combines TRBV2 with TRBJ2-7; 11 nucleotides agree with TRBD2. CDR3 length: 12 residues. Germline V gene sequence: CDR1 SNHLY, CDR2 FYNNEI. The V and J ends lost 9 bases and 7 bases, in that order; junction bases with no gene match: 5. The CDR3 DNA reads TGTGCCAGTAGCGGGAGGGCCCTAGAGCAGTACTTC. Translated: CASSGRALEQYF.

This clonotype was picked up many times. This chain uses TRBV6-6 with TRBJ2-1; the D gene is possibly TRBD2 (6 bases). This CDR3 is 15 amino acids long. Germline V gene data show CDR1 as MNHNY and CDR2 as SVGAGI (reference sequence). The V end lost 2 bases, the J end lost 6 bases, and 14 bases lay between the germline ends. CDR3 sequence: CASSYGIGSFNEQFF. The CDR3 region has the DNA TGTGCCAGCAGTTACGGGATCGGGAGTTTCAATGAGCAGTTCTTC.

This clonotype has at least ten counts. CDR3 protein: CASSSRGQETQYF. In DNA, the CDR3 is TGTGCCAGCAGTTCCAGGGGTCAGGAGACCCAGTACTTC. The chain joins TRBV6-1 to TRBJ2-5; TRBD1 might be the D (6 bases). Looked up from germline, CDR1 is MNHNS and CDR2 is SASEGT. The V and J ends lost 5 bases and 5 bases respectively, with 12 bases between them. This CDR3 is built from 13 residues.

Ten or more counts support this clonotype. J is TRBJ1-1 and V is TRBV20-1; 10 bases line up with TRBD1. The V gene end was trimmed by 6 bases and the J gene end by 1 base; junction bases not matched to a gene: 8. The CDR3 has 15 amino acids. CDR1 is DFQATT, CDR2 SNEGSKA, per germline (reference sequence). CDR3 in amino acids: CSAKGTGEKNTEAFF. Written as DNA, the CDR3 is TGCAGTGCGAAAGGGACAGGGGAAAAGAACACTGAAGCTTTCTTT.

This clonotype was counted at least ten times. The chain uses TRBV10-3 and TRBJ1-5; 10 positions match TRBD1. Trimming at V came to 10 bases and at J to 2 bases, leaving 14 bases not matched to a gene. Germline V gene sequence: CDR1 ENHRY, CDR2 SYGVKD. The CDR3 sequence is 17 residues long. CDR3 loop: CATSKSTGGFGNQPQHF. CDR3 bases: TGTGCCACCTCGAAATCGACAGGGGGCTTCGGCAATCAGCCCCAGCATTTT.